The rows below give T cell receptor beta chains drawn from one sample of a study of blood T cell repertoires in COVID-19. Generated by immunoSEQ multiplex PCR, the TCRdb table keeps only in-frame clones and is missing some. In the table there are about 130,000 clones, roughly 87% of which are singletons. Sequencing was carried out using PBMCs or T cells enriched from blood (not recorded which). Receptors were obtained from a man aged 25-40 years who had recovered from COVID-19. Both conserved end residues are part of each CDR3. Fields, in order: clone size, V gene, D gene, J gene, CDR3 protein, CDR3 DNA. The D gene is left open where the match is weak. Rows may omit the clone size; those that give it use once, few, many or a size class.

>.|TRBV27|.|TRBJ2-3
CASSWGRSGTTTRDTQYF
TGTGCCAGCAGTTGGGGGAGGTCAGGCACAACAACACGGGATACGCAGTATTTT
>.|TRBV5-1|TRBD1|TRBJ1-5
CASSLGETGNQPQHF
TGCGCCAGCAGCTTGGGGGAGACAGGGAATCAGCCCCAGCATTTT
>.|TRBV2|TRBD1|TRBJ2-1
CASPPGQGYNEQFF
TGTGCCAGCCCTCCGGGACAGGGCTACAATGAGCAGTTCTTC
>.|TRBV15|.|TRBJ1-2
CATSRGTLTGNYGYTF
TGTGCCACCAGCCGAGGGACTTTGACAGGAAACTATGGCTACACCTTC
>.|TRBV11-2|TRBD2|TRBJ2-1
CASSLDRGGRPYNEQFF
TGTGCCAGCAGCTTAGATCGGGGCGGGAGGCCCTACAATGAGCAGTTCTTC
>.|TRBV10-1|TRBD1|TRBJ1-5
CASRAGRGQPQHF
TGCGCCAGCCGGGCGGGCAGGGGGCAGCCCCAGCATTTT
>.|TRBV7-9|.|TRBJ1-4
CASSFELNEKLFF
TGTGCCAGCAGCTTCGAGCTTAATGAAAAACTGTTTTTT
>.|TRBV19|TRBD1|TRBJ1-2
CASSALRGQVPAGSYGYTF
TGTGCCAGTAGTGCGCTGAGGGGGCAAGTGCCGGCCGGTTCCTATGGCTACACCTTC
>.|TRBV5-1|.|TRBJ1-2
CASSLAPGSRGDGYTF
TGCGCCAGCAGCTTGGCCCCGGGGTCCCGTGGAGATGGCTACACCTTC
>.|TRBV27|TRBD2|TRBJ2-3
CASSLVAGRSTDTQYF
TGTGCCAGCAGTCTGGTAGCGGGGAGAAGCACAGATACGCAGTATTTT
>.|TRBV29-1|.|TRBJ2-2
CSARLLSGELFF
TGCAGCGCTCGACTCCTCTCCGGGGAGCTGTTTTTT
>.|TRBV19|.|TRBJ1-1
CASRGQGFTEAFF
TGTGCCAGTAGAGGACAAGGTTTTACTGAAGCTTTCTTT
>.|TRBV11-2|.|TRBJ1-4
CASSLSGVNEKLFF
TGTGCCAGCAGTCTAAGCGGGGTTAATGAAAAACTGTTTTTT
>.|TRBV7-8|.|TRBJ1-3
CASSLRASGNTIYF
TGTGCCAGCAGCTTGAGAGCGTCAGGAAACACCATATATTTT
>few|TRBV7-9|.|TRBJ1-3
CASSLSGAGNTIYF
TGTGCCAGCAGCTTATCGGGTGCTGGAAACACCATATATTTT
>.|TRBV5-1|TRBD1|TRBJ2-5
CASSPRVGGGAETQYF
TGCGCCAGCAGCCCCCGGGTAGGGGGCGGTGCAGAGACCCAGTACTTC
>few|TRBV14|TRBD1|TRBJ1-4
CASSQDRSGQGEEKLFF
TGTGCCAGCAGCCAAGATCGGTCGGGACAGGGGGAGGAAAAACTGTTTTTT
>.|TRBV27|.|TRBJ1-1
CASSFSPAVEAFF
TGTGCCAGCAGTTTTAGCCCCGCAGTTGAAGCTTTCTTT
>medium-sized|TRBV27|.|TRBJ2-1
CASSRDSSYNEQFF
TGTGCCAGCAGTCGGGATAGCTCCTACAATGAGCAGTTCTTC
>.|TRBV5-3|.|TRBJ2-4
CVRSPEGDF
TGTGTCAGAAGCCCAGAGGGAGACTTC
>once|TRBV6-5|.|TRBJ2-2
CASRGQPGTGELFF
TGTGCCAGCAGAGGACAGCCGGGGACCGGGGAGCTGTTTTTT
>.|TRBV7-9|TRBD1|TRBJ2-5
CASSLAGQGATETQYF
TGTGCCAGCAGCTTAGCAGGGCAGGGGGCGACGGAGACCCAGTACTTC
>.|TRBV6-1|.|TRBJ1-3
CASSETVLASGNTIYF
TGTGCCAGCAGTGAAACAGTCCTCGCCTCTGGAAACACCATATATTTT
>.|TRBV18|TRBD1|TRBJ2-4
CASSQSPGQPNLAKNIQYF
TGTGCCAGCTCACAAAGTCCGGGACAGCCTAATTTAGCCAAAAACATTCAGTACTTC
>few|TRBV18|TRBD2|TRBJ2-3
CASSPAGLADTDTQYF
TGTGCCAGCTCACCAGCCGGACTAGCGGACACAGATACGCAGTATTTT